This section outlines one T cell receptor beta chain sequence together with its context. CDR1 is DFQATT and CDR2 is SNEGSKA in the germline V gene (reference sequence). The CDR3 sequence is 15 residues long. V lost 3 bases, J lost 6 bases, and 13 bases stayed unmatched. This record belongs to a study of blood T cells in healthy people across ages. Next came a second PCR, run for roughly 6 to 11 cycles, which used a sample-barcoded 5' primer along with a J-beta primer mix. TCRdb reanalysed the 5' RACE reads using MiXCR and keeps one entry per CDR3 protein. The table includes 1.8 million or so distinct CDR3 sequences, roughly 43% detected once.

The rearrangement joins TRBV20-1 to TRBJ1-2; 7 bases line up with TRBD1. Sequencing was done on a sample of blood. The clonotype was recovered from a human donor in good health. Here the CDR3 reads CSASLKHRGADGYTF. The CDR3 DNA is TGCAGTGCTAGTCTGAAGCACAGGGGCGCCGATGGCTACACCTTC.